The T cell receptor beta chain described here comes from a study of response to subunit inactivated influenza vaccine (dated by TCRdb to the late 2010s). In terms of the full investigation: Deep quantitative T cell receptor repertoire profiling was used in the study to track responses to a trivalent subunit inactivated influenza vaccine. What the work shows at the level of the full study, not this receptor alone: The authors suggested that each seasonal influenza vaccination may recruit only a limited number of new T cells.

V is reduced by 2 bases and J by 0 bases, leaving a spacing of 7 bases between them. Counted from cysteine to phenylalanine, this CDR3 has 15 amino acids. Only CDR3 DNA is held: 45 bases, read in frame from base 1. Looking up the germline V gene (reference sequence) yields CDR1 SEHNR and CDR2 FQNEAQ. As regards this clonotype: Its antigen remains unidentified. There are no base qualities to consult, and no much larger clone falls within one base.

Receptor amplification or capture employed RT-PCR. TCRdb names Illumina HiSeq 2500 as the instrument used. TCRdb's own reprocessing of the public reads used fastp at Q25 and MiXCR and kept productive beta chains. Identical CDR3 protein sequences are pooled into one entry, listed with their most common genes and DNA. Within this sample are about 700,000 distinct CDR3 sequences, with approximately 14% of them counted one time only. 7.5% to 9% of the sample lies in the top ten. The sequence was obtained from a man aged 50 to 59 who received an inactivated influenza vaccine. Donor details come from another sample of the same person, matched by shared clones. This receptor chain uses TRBV7-9 and TRBJ2-2, with the D gene not confidently named. The sequencing used PBMCs from blood, collected around 15 days before vaccination. The CDR3 protein is CASSLRRSNTGELFF. The nucleotide sequence is TGTGCCAGCAGCTTACGGCGGTCGAACACCGGGGAGCTGTTTTTT. Beyond the CDR3, the reference TRBV7-9 and TRBJ2-2 genes provide the residues; the full variable domain reads: DTGVSQNPRHKITKRGQNVTFRCDPISEHNRLYWYRQTLGQGPEFLTYFQNEAQLEKSRLLSDRFSAERPKGSFSTLEIQRTEQGDSAMYLCASSLRRSNTGELFFGEGSRLTVL.